The entry below describes one T cell receptor (beta chain). The sample comes from a study of T-cell reconstitution after alpha-beta-depleted transplantation in children. Unique molecular identifiers tagged the TCRbeta library. TCRdb recomputed calls from the PCR reads with MiXCR, one row per CDR3 protein. The table lists roughly 23,000 distinct CDR3 sequences, roughly a tenth of them singletons. Deletions cut 6 bases from V and 5 bases from J, with 16 bases between. This CDR3 is built from 14 residues. In germline, CDR1 is MNHNS, CDR2 SASEGT. The material sequenced was PBMCs from the stem cell graft donor, taken from the stem cell graft. This rearrangement joins TRBV6-1 to TRBJ2-5; D unresolved. The TCR sequence derives from a human donor who donated a stem cell graft to a child with chronic granulomatous disease. CDR3 residues: CASSLNGFGETQYF. The DNA of the CDR3 is TGTGCCAGCAGCCTGAACGGTTTCGGCGAGACCCAGTACTTC.